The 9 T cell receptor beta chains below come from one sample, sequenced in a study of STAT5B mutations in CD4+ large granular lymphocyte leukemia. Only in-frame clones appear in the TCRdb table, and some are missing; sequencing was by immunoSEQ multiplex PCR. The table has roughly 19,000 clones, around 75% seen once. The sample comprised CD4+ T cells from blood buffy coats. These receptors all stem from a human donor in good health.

CDR3 sequence: CASNRLGDGNTIYF. The CDR3 region has the DNA TGTGCCAGCAATCGGTTAGGGGATGGAAACACCATATATTTT. The chain carries TRBV7-2 and TRBJ1-3, with a weak D call TRBD1 (5 bases). Germline loops: CDR1 SGHTA, CDR2 FQGNSA. Trimming cost V 7 bases and J 3 bases, with 13 bases left between them. The CDR3 is 14 residues long.

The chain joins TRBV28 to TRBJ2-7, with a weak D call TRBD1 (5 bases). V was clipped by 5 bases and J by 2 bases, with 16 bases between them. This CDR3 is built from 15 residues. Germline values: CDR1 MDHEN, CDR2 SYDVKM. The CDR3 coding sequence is TGTGCCAGCAGTAGCCCTGGCAGGGCAACCTACGAGCAGTACTTC. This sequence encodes CASSSPGRATYEQYF. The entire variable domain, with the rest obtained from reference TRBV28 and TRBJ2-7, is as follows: DVKVTQSSRYLVKRTGEKVFLECVQDMDHENMFWYRQDPGLGLRLIYFSYDVKMKEKGDIPEGYSVSREKKERFSLILESASTNQTSMYLCASSSPGRATYEQYFGPGTRLTVT.

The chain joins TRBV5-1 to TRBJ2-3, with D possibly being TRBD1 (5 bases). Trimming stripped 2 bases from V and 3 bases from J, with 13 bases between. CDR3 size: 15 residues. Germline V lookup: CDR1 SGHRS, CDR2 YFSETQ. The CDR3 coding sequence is TGCGCCAGCAGCTTTGCCAGTAAGGGGACAGATACGCAGTATTTT. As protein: CASSFASKGTDTQYF.

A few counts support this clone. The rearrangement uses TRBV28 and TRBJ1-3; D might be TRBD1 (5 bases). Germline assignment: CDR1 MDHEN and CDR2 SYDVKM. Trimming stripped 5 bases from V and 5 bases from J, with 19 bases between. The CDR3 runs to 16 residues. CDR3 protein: CASSPSRPGTRNTIYF. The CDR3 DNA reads TGTGCCAGCAGTCCTTCCCGTCCAGGGACCCGAAACACCATATATTTT.

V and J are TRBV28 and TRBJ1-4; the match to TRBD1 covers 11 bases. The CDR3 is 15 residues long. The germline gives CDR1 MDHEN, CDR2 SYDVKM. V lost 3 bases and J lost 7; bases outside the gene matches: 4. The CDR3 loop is CASSFFGTGGEKLFF. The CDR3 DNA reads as TGTGCCAGCAGTTTTTTCGGGACAGGGGGTGAAAAACTGTTTTTT.

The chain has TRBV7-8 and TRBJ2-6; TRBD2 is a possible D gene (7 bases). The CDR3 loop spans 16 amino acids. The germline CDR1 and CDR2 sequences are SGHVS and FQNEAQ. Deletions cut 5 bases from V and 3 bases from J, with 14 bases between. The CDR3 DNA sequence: TGTGCCAGCAGCGGAGAGGGGGGGTATGGGGCCAACGTCCTGACTTTC. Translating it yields CASSGEGGYGANVLTF.

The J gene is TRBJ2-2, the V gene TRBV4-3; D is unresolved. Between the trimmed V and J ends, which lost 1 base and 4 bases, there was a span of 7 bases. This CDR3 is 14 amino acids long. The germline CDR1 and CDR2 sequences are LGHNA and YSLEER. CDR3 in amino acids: CASSQGSVTGELFF. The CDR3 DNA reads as TGCGCCAGCAGCCAAGGCAGTGTCACCGGGGAGCTGTTTTTT.

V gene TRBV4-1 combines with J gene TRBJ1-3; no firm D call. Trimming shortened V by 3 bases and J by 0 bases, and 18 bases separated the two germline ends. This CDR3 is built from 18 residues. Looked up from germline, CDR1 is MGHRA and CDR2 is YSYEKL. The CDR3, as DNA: TGCGCCAGCAGCCAGTTTCCCACCGCAGACCACTCTGGAAACACCATATATTTT. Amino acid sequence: CASSQFPTADHSGNTIYF.

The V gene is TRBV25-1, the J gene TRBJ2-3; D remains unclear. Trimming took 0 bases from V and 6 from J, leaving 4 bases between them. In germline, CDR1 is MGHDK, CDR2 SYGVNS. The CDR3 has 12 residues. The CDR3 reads CASSEYVDTQYF. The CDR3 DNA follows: TGTGCCAGCAGTGAATATGTGGATACGCAGTATTTT.